Each of the 8 T cell receptor beta chains below was sequenced from the same sample in a study of blood T cell repertoires in COVID-19. Repertoires were generated with immunoSEQ multiplex PCR, while TCRdb's copy carries only in-frame clones and drops some. This sample has 250,000 or so clones, with about nine tenths found just once. The sequencing sample was made of peripheral blood. Receptors were obtained from a man aged 35-49 years with active or convalescent COVID-19.

The chain uses TRBV2 and TRBJ1-6, with 7 bases that match TRBD1. CDR3 length: 15 residues. After removal of 3 bases from V and 7 bases from J, the junction contained 6 bases not matched to a gene. Germline loops: CDR1 SNHLY, CDR2 FYNNEI. The CDR3, as DNA: TGTGCCAGCAGTGACCCGACAGGGACCAATTCACCCCTCCACTTT. It specifies CASSDPTGTNSPLHF.

The chain couples TRBV30 to TRBJ1-5; 11 nucleotides line up with TRBD1. V was clipped by 5 bases and J by 0 bases; unmatched bases: 3. This CDR3 has 15 residues. CDR1 is GTSNPN and CDR2 is SVGIG in the germline V gene (reference sequence). CDR3 loop: CAWGQGALSNQPQHF. In nucleotides, the CDR3 is TGTGCCTGGGGACAGGGGGCCCTTAGCAATCAGCCCCAGCATTTT.

This clone was recorded only once. The gene calls are TRBV18 and TRBJ1-2; TRBD1 might be the D (5 bases). Trimming stripped 4 bases from V and 6 bases from J, with 15 bases between. Per germline, CDR1 KGHSH and CDR2 LQKENI. The CDR3 runs to 14 residues. For the CDR3, the DNA is TGTGCCAGCTCACGAGCGACAGTCGTGGATGGCTACACCTTC. This encodes CASSRATVVDGYTF.

The chain uses TRBV18 and TRBJ1-5; D not resolved. This CDR3 has 11 residues. Trimming took off 4 bases at V and 9 bases at J, with 7 bases between the two ends. Looked up from germline, CDR1 is KGHSH and CDR2 is LQKENI. The CDR3 coding sequence is TGTGCCAGCTCACAGGAGAGGCCCCAGCATTTT. Protein: CASSQERPQHF. Full variable domain (rest looked up from reference TRBV18 and TRBJ1-5): NAGVMQNPRHLVRRRGQEARLRCSPMKGHSHVYWYRQLPEEGLKFMVYLQKENIIDESGMPKERFSAEFPKEGPSILRIQQVVRGDSAAYFCASSQERPQHFGDGTRLSIL.

In its sample, this clone was seen a few times. This chain links TRBV19 with TRBJ2-1, with D possibly matching TRBD2 (6 bases). Looked up from germline, CDR1 is LNHDA and CDR2 is SQIVND (reference sequence). V was trimmed by 7 bases and J by 9 bases, leaving 13 bases between them. This CDR3 comprises 12 residues. This chain's CDR3 is CASMGDLGEQFF. DNA of the CDR3: TGTGCCAGTATGGGGGACTTGGGTGAGCAGTTCTTC.

The chain links TRBV3-1 (or the pseudogene TRBV3-2) to TRBJ2-5, with D possibly being TRBD2 (5 bases). Trimming took 0 bases from V and 7 from J, leaving 15 bases between them. The germline CDR1 and CDR2 sequences are LGHDT and YNNKEL (reference sequence). The CDR3 sequence is 15 residues long. The CDR3 reads CASSQDWRTIGTQYF. CDR3 bases: TGTGCCAGCAGCCAAGATTGGAGGACCATCGGGACCCAGTACTTC.

This clone turned up a few times. V and J are TRBV13 and TRBJ2-7; D unresolved. Trimming shortened V by 1 base and J by 6 bases, and 4 bases separated the two germline ends. CDR1 PRHDT and CDR2 FYEKMQ come from the germline V gene (reference sequence). The CDR3 loop spans 11 amino acids. The CDR3 region is CASSLESEQYF. Written as DNA, the CDR3 is TGTGCCAGCAGCTTAGAGAGCGAGCAGTACTTC.

The V and J genes are TRBV5-4 and TRBJ2-7, with 10 nucleotides matching TRBD1. The trim removed 4 bases at V and 6 bases at J, leaving 10 bases unmatched. The CDR3 spans 15 residues. Germline CDR1 and CDR2: SGHNT and YYREEE (reference sequence). CDR3 nucleotides: TGTGCCAGCAGCGTAGAAGACAGGGGGCTCTCCGAGCAGTACTTC. Its translation is CASSVEDRGLSEQYF.